What follows is one T cell receptor beta chain and its context. No antigen is known for it. The authors made TCR beta libraries by quantitative 5'-RACE with molecular barcodes. From the 5' RACE reads, TCRdb called clonotypes with MiXCR, one entry per CDR3 protein. Found here are some 840,000 distinct CDR3 sequences, around 11% of them singletons; the top ten hold approximately 0.46%. The entry originates in a study of CD8 T cells in ankylosing spondylitis. General study points: Peripheral blood samples showed relatively rare disease-linked clones, and these clones were CD8+. Existing reports had already noted some motif variants in reactive arthritis synovial fluid and blood. Reportedly, significant enrichment of disease-linked clones occurred in matched ankylosing spondylitis synovial fluid. Characteristic, it appeared, of ankylosing spondylitis blood was a TCR beta motif of several highly homologous variants.

V shed 2 bases, J shed 4 bases, and the junction held 5 bases outside the gene matches. CDR3 length equals 14 residues. Specimen: blood, either unsorted or a sorted T cell fraction (not recorded which). V is TRBV12-3 or TRBV12-4 and J is TRBJ2-7, with TRBD1 matching 7 bases. The receptor comes from a male donor with ankylosing spondylitis. The chain's CDR3 is CASSLRDSWYEQYF. Here the CDR3 DNA reads TGTGCCAGCAGTTTAAGGGACAGTTGGTACGAGCAGTACTTC.